The 17 T cell receptor beta chains below come from one sample, sequenced in a study of T-cell reconstitution after alpha-beta-depleted transplantation in children. Preparation of the TCRbeta library involved a method that used unique molecular identifiers. A single record per CDR3 protein comes from TCRdb applying MiXCR to the PCR reads. The repertoire holds over 100,000 distinct CDR3 sequences, with 7.5% to 9.5% as singletons. The input for sequencing was PBMCs, taken before TCRalphabeta/CD19-depleted stem cell transplant. Every receptor here comes from a boy aged 2 to 10 with acute lymphoblastic leukemia, due to receive a stem cell transplant.

This clonotype showed up just a few times. This chain connects TRBV7-3 to TRBJ1-1; perhaps TRBD1 as D (5 bases). CDR3 length equals 13 residues. Trimming took 4 bases from V and 1 from J, leaving 7 bases between them. Germline V gene data show CDR1 as SGHTA and CDR2 as FQGTGA. CDR3 nucleotides: TGTGCCAGCAGCTCCCAGGGGAACACTGAAGCTTTCTTT. Protein product: CASSSQGNTEAFF.

Ten or more counts support this clonotype. The genes are TRBV16 and TRBJ2-1, with D tentatively TRBD1 (6 bases). V shed 2 bases and J shed 4 bases, with 18 bases lying between them. The length of the CDR3 is 17 residues. From germline, CDR1 is KGHSY and CDR2 FQNENV. The CDR3 DNA follows: TGTGCCAGCAGCCAACCGACTTCAGGGGTTCTTTACAATGAGCAGTTCTTC. Translating gives CASSQPTSGVLYNEQFF.

In its sample, this clonotype was seen many times. This rearrangement joins TRBV2 to TRBJ2-7; 10 bases are a match to TRBD1. The V segment lost 6 bases and the J segment 4 bases; nucleotides outside the gene matches: 15. This CDR3 is 17 amino acids long. The germline V gene has CDR1 SNHLY and CDR2 FYNNEI. Written as DNA, the CDR3 is TGTGCCAGCAGCGGGACAGGGGCTGGGTGGGCAAGGTACGAGCAGTACTTC. Its translation is CASSGTGAGWARYEQYF.

This clonotype appeared a few times. V is TRBV20-1 and J is TRBJ1-1; tentatively, D is TRBD1 (5 bases). This CDR3 is 16 amino acids long. CDR1 and CDR2 from the germline V gene are DFQATT and SNEGSKA (reference sequence). Trimming took 0 bases from V and 3 from J, leaving 17 bases between them. DNA for the CDR3: TGCAGTGCTAGAGAGCCGGCAGGGCTCCCCGACACTGAAGCTTTCTTT. Amino acids: CSAREPAGLPDTEAFF.

This clonotype was seen ten or more times. The chain uses TRBV10-3 and TRBJ1-3; D not certain. The V gene lost 10 bases and the J gene lost 3 bases, with 13 bases spanning the gap. CDR3 length equals 13 residues. Germline V lookup: CDR1 ENHRY, CDR2 SYGVKD. CDR3 DNA sequence: TGTGCCACCCATTTGGCTGGTGGAAACACCATATATTTT. As protein: CATHLAGGNTIYF.

This clonotype occurred a few times. The rearrangement uses TRBV20-1 and TRBJ2-5; TRBD1 matches 9 bases. The germline CDR1 and CDR2 sequences are DFQATT and SNEGSKA (reference sequence). V dropped 5 bases and J dropped 7; count of bases not matched to a gene: 11. The CDR3 extends over 14 amino acids. CDR3: CSAPTGTGPTTQYF. The CDR3 coding sequence is TGCAGTGCTCCCACCGGGACAGGGCCAACGACCCAGTACTTC.

This clonotype was counted at least ten times. The chain is built from TRBV6-1 and TRBJ2-7; 7 nucleotides agree with TRBD1. From germline, CDR1 is MNHNS and CDR2 SASEGT. The V and J ends lost 6 bases and 2 bases, in that order; junction bases with no gene match: 10. The CDR3 extends over 15 amino acids. CDR3 in amino acids: CASREPGQSTYEQYF. CDR3 nucleotide sequence: TGTGCCAGCAGGGAACCGGGACAGAGTACCTACGAGCAGTACTTC.

This clonotype was seen a few times. This chain connects TRBV18 to TRBJ1-6, with 7 bases fitting TRBD1. Germline CDR1 and CDR2: KGHSH and LQKENI. Trimming removed 0 bases from V and 8 bases from J; junction bases left unmatched: 7. The length of the CDR3 is 16 residues. The chain's CDR3 is CASSPPQQGIHSPLHF. CDR3 in DNA: TGTGCCAGCTCACCACCCCAACAGGGGATCCATTCACCCCTCCACTTT. The full variable domain, with the rest looked up from reference TRBV18 and TRBJ1-6, is NAGVMQNPRHLVRRRGQEARLRCSPMKGHSHVYWYRQLPEEGLKFMVYLQKENIIDESGMPKERFSAEFPKEGPSILRIQQVVRGDSAAYFCASSPPQQGIHSPLHFGNGTRLTVT.

In this sample, this clonotype turned up many times. The chain links TRBV29-1 to TRBJ1-2, with a weak D call TRBD1 (5 bases). V lost 6 bases and J lost 4, with 12 bases in between. Looked up from germline, CDR1 is SQVTM and CDR2 is ANQGSEA. This CDR3 has 12 residues. CDR3 loop: CSVYDSFYGYTF. CDR3 coding DNA: TGCAGCGTCTACGACAGTTTCTATGGCTACACCTTC.

This clonotype was picked up a small number of times. The rearrangement uses TRBV20-1 and TRBJ1-4; tentatively, D is TRBD1 (5 bases). Germline CDR1 is DFQATT and CDR2 is SNEGSKA (reference sequence). The CDR3 sequence is 14 residues long. Trimming took off 6 bases at V and 8 bases at J, with 19 bases between the two ends. This CDR3 reads CSASRDPEEEKLFF. Here the CDR3 DNA reads TGCAGTGCCAGCCGGGACCCCGAGGAGGAAAAACTGTTTTTT.

The CDR3 coding sequence is TGTGCCATCAGGCAGGGACAGGGGGCTGGGGCCAACGTCCTGACTTTC. It codes for CAIRQGQGAGANVLTF. The V gene is TRBV10-3, the J gene TRBJ2-6, with TRBD1 matching over 11 bases. Germline CDR1 is ENHRY and CDR2 is SYGVKD. The V and J ends lost 6 bases and 2 bases, in that order; junction bases with no gene match: 3. This CDR3 has 16 residues.

This clonotype was counted only a few times. This CDR3 reads CASSPGRLYGYTF. CDR3 bases: TGTGCCAGCAGCCCGGGACGGCTCTATGGCTACACCTTC. The V call is TRBV3-1, the J call TRBJ1-2, with D perhaps matching TRBD1 (5 bases). V was pared by 4 bases and J by 4 bases, with 10 bases between. The CDR3 loop spans 13 amino acids. Germline V gene sequence: CDR1 LGHDT, CDR2 YNNKEL (reference sequence).

In its sample, this clonotype was seen many times. The chain links TRBV15 to TRBJ2-3, with D perhaps TRBD2 (6 bases). The CDR3 totals 15 residues. V was clipped by 1 base and J by 9 bases, with 17 bases between them. The germline V gene has CDR1 LNHNV and CDR2 YYDKDF (reference sequence). The CDR3 is CATSRGRGRPHTQYF. CDR3 nucleotide sequence: TGTGCCACCAGCAGAGGCCGGGGGAGGCCCCACACGCAGTATTTT. Combining the CDR3 with reference TRBV15 and TRBJ2-3 gives the whole variable domain DAMVIQNPRYQVTQFGKPVTLSCSQTLNHNVMYWYQQKSSQAPKLLFHYYDKDFNNEADTPDNFQSRRPNTSFCFLDIRSPGLGDTAMYLCATSRGRGRPHTQYFGPGTRLTVL.

This clonotype was observed at least ten times. V is TRBV12-3 or TRBV12-4 and J is TRBJ2-5, with 7 nucleotides matching TRBD2. The CDR3 runs 15 residues. Germline trimming cut 4 bases from V and 0 bases from J; bases unmatched to any gene: 5. CDR3 in amino acids: CASSSSGTNQETQYF. For the CDR3, the DNA is TGTGCCAGCAGTTCCTCCGGGACTAACCAAGAGACCCAGTACTTC.

This clonotype was detected many times. This chain uses TRBV15 with TRBJ2-1; TRBD2 matches 10 bases. Trimming removed 5 bases from V and 4 bases from J; junction bases left unmatched: 8. CDR3 length: 16 residues. CDR1 and CDR2 (germline): LNHNV, YYDKDF (reference sequence). CDR3 residues: CATSGISGGEYNEQFF. The CDR3 coding sequence is TGTGCCACCAGCGGTATAAGCGGGGGGGAATACAATGAGCAGTTCTTC.

The genes are TRBV9 and TRBJ1-1; D remains ambiguous. Germline V gives CDR1 SGDLS, CDR2 YYNGEE. CDR3 size: 14 residues. V lost 0 bases and J lost 2, with 8 bases in between. Here the CDR3 reads CASSVGAANTEAFF. The CDR3 DNA sequence: TGTGCCAGCAGCGTAGGGGCGGCTAACACTGAAGCTTTCTTT.

This rearrangement joins TRBV6-1 to TRBJ1-6, with 8 bases fitting TRBD1. With V trimmed by 3 bases and J by 7 bases, 11 bases remained unmatched. The CDR3 contains 17 residues. Germline CDR1 reads MNHNS; CDR2 reads SASEGT. The DNA for the CDR3 is TGTGCCAGCAGTGACCCCGGGACAGGAGTTTGGAATTCACCCCTCCACTTT. Translated, it gives CASSDPGTGVWNSPLHF.